This T cell receptor (beta chain) derives from a study of beta chain features in type 1 diabetes. General observations from the study: Cells carrying high TCR expression could end up over-represented when cDNA is sequenced.

Via the markers CD45RO/CCR7/CD25/CD127/CD95/CD27, stem cell-like memory, regulatory, central memory and naive CD4+ cells were sorted. The isolated RNA, all of it, was reverse transcribed, so expressed TCRB transcripts were what got sequenced. Some clones are missing from TCRdb's copy, which holds only in-frame ones; the method was immunoSEQ multiplex PCR. This table has a few hundred thousand clones, 15% to 20% appearing once. Comment on this clone: What it recognizes is unknown.

Specimen: naive CD4+ T cells from blood. The receptor was derived from a woman aged 18-29 years in good health.

The CDR3 spells CASSPVGQGGEQYF. In nucleotides, the CDR3 is TGTGCCAGCTCACCGGTGGGACAGGGCGGCGAGCAGTACTTC. The genes are TRBV18 and TRBJ2-7; 9 bases are shared with TRBD1. V shed 3 bases and J 6 bases; nucleotides not matched to a gene: 6. The length of the CDR3 is 14 residues. CDR1 and CDR2 from the germline V gene are KGHSH and LQKENI. Full variable domain (remainder filled in from reference TRBV18 and TRBJ2-7): NAGVMQNPRHLVRRRGQEARLRCSPMKGHSHVYWYRQLPEEGLKFMVYLQKENIIDESGMPKERFSAEFPKEGPSILRIQQVVRGDSAAYFCASSPVGQGGEQYFGPGTRLTVT.